The 4 T cell receptor beta chains below all came from one sample that was sequenced in a study of blood T cell repertoires in COVID-19. Method: immunoSEQ multiplex PCR; TCRdb's copy keeps in-frame clones and lacks some. The table shows 200,000 to 300,000 clones, with approximately 90% occurring only once. Input material: peripheral blood. The receptor source for this set is a woman aged 30 to 39 with COVID-19, enrolled during active disease.

The rearrangement links TRBV5-6 to TRBJ1-4; TRBD1 agrees at 11 bases. With V trimmed by 4 bases and J by 8 bases, 7 bases remained unmatched. The CDR3 has 15 residues. CDR1 SGHDT and CDR2 YYEEEE come from the germline V gene. The chain's CDR3 is CASSTGTGGLEKLFF. The CDR3 DNA sequence: TGTGCCAGCAGCACAGGGACAGGGGGATTAGAAAAACTGTTTTTT.

The rearrangement uses TRBV6-2 or TRBV6-3 and TRBJ1-1; 7 bases match TRBD1. Germline V gene sequence: CDR1 MNHEY, CDR2 SVGEGT. The CDR3 runs 16 residues. The trim removed 2 bases at V and 11 bases at J, leaving 17 bases unmatched. The CDR3 DNA follows: TGTGCCAGCAGTTACGGCTCGGCGGACAAGCAACAGGGGGCTTTCTTT. This sequence encodes CASSYGSADKQQGAFF.

The rearrangement joins TRBV10-3 to TRBJ2-1; D ambiguous. V lost 0 bases and J lost 0, with 6 bases in between. This CDR3 region has 15 residues. Looked up from germline, CDR1 is ENHRY and CDR2 is SYGVKD. The CDR3, as DNA: TGTGCCATCAGTGAGTCGAAGAGCTCCTACAATGAGCAGTTCTTC. Its translation: CAISESKSSYNEQFF.

The chain combines TRBV6-6 with TRBJ2-7, with 8 bases fitting TRBD2. V trimming: 4 bases; J trimming: 4 bases; junction bases outside the gene matches: 12. From germline, CDR1 is MNHNY and CDR2 SVGAGI (reference sequence). The CDR3 loop spans 16 amino acids. CDR3 sequence reads: CASSFARGGPPYEQYF. DNA for the CDR3: TGTGCCAGCAGTTTCGCCCGGGGGGGTCCGCCGTACGAGCAGTACTTC.